The rows below give T cell receptor beta chains drawn from one sample of a study of shared clonotypes between healthy human individuals. Sequenced by immunoSEQ multiplex PCR; TCRdb stores in-frame clones only, minus some. The sample consists of fewer than 850,000 clones, 96% of them appearing once. The sequencing sample was made of naive CD8+ T cells sorted from blood. These receptors originate from a man aged 25 to 40 in good health. CDR3s include the opening cysteine and the closing phenylalanine or tryptophan. The order of the fields is D gene, clone size, J gene, V gene, CDR3 DNA, CDR3 protein. D genes are given only for firm matches. Size tells how often a clone was seen (once, few, many) or the class of an expanded clone, and some rows leave it out.

. . TRBJ1-1 TRBV29-1 TGCAGCGTTGAAGAGAATACTGAAGCTTTCTTT CSVEENTEAFF
. . TRBJ2-7 TRBV9 TGTGCCAGCAGCGGAAAGGACTCCAAAACCTACGAGCAGTACTTC CASSGKDSKTYEQYF
. . TRBJ2-2 TRBV27 TGTGCCAGCAGATGGACTAACACCGGGGAGCTGTTTTTT CASRWTNTGELFF
. . TRBJ2-3 TRBV4-1 TGCGCCAGCAGCCAGGCAGGACATACATCTAGCACAGATACGCAGTATTTT CASSQAGHTSSTDTQYF
. . TRBJ1-2 TRBV14 TGTGCCAGCAGCCAAGCACAGAACTATGGCTACACCTTC CASSQAQNYGYTF
. . TRBJ1-5 TRBV5-1 TGCGCCAGCAGCTTCCTAGGGGAGCGCAATCAGCCCCAGCATTTT CASSFLGERNQPQHF
TRBD2 once TRBJ2-3 TRBV28 TGTGCCAGCAGTTTTCACCTAGCGGCAAGCACAGATACGCAGTATTTT CASSFHLAASTDTQYF
. . TRBJ2-7 TRBV9 TGTGCCAGCAGCGTAGAGGGATCCCGGGCCTACGAGCAGTACTTC CASSVEGSRAYEQYF
. . TRBJ2-7 TRBV6-5 TGTGCCAGCAGTTCAACATTGGACGAGCAGTACTTC CASSSTLDEQYF
. . TRBJ1-4 TRBV7-9 TGTGCCAGCAGCCTTACTGATAATCTGCGGGGATCCAGTGAAAAACTGTTTTTT CASSLTDNLRGSSEKLFF
. . TRBJ2-1 TRBV18 TGTGCCAGCTCACCACAGGGGAGGAATGAGCAGTTCTTC CASSPQGRNEQFF
. . TRBJ1-2 TRBV10-3 TGTGCCATCTGGGGCGCTACGATTTCTAACTATGGCTACACCTTC CAIWGATISNYGYTF
. . TRBJ2-5 TRBV21-1 TGTGCCAGCAGCAAACCCCAAGCGGGAGGGCCGGAGACCCAGTACTTC CASSKPQAGGPETQYF
TRBD2 . TRBJ2-1 TRBV11-2 TGTGCCAGCAGACCCCTTTCAGGGAGGGCACTGGGCTCCTACAATGAGCAGTTCTTC CASRPLSGRALGSYNEQFF
. . TRBJ2-7 TRBV18 TGTGCCAGCTCACCAGAAGGGTTAGGCTACGAGCAGTACTTC CASSPEGLGYEQYF
. . TRBJ2-3 TRBV27 TGTGCCAGTAGAAGACAGGGAGGAACAGATACGCAGTATTTT CASRRQGGTDTQYF
TRBD1 . TRBJ1-2 TRBV29-1 TGCAGCGTTGTAGGGGACAGGGAAATATATGGCTACACCTTC CSVVGDREIYGYTF
TRBD1 . TRBJ1-1 TRBV6-5 TGTGCCAGCAGTTACTCGGGACAGGGGATCACTGAAGCTTTCTTT CASSYSGQGITEAFF
. . TRBJ2-1 TRBV29-1 TGCAGCGTTGAAGGGGACCTCGCCTACAATGAGCAGTTCTTC CSVEGDLAYNEQFF
. once TRBJ2-3 TRBV2 TGTGCCAGCAGGGGGACTTTTCAACTAAGCACAGATACGCAGTATTTT CASRGTFQLSTDTQYF
. . TRBJ2-7 TRBV27 TGTGCCAGCAGAGTAGTGGGCCTGAACGACGAGCAGTACTTC CASRVVGLNDEQYF
. . TRBJ2-7 TRBV10-2 TGCGCCAGCAGTGCTCCTCCGGCCTACGAGCAGTACTTC CASSAPPAYEQYF
. . TRBJ1-5 TRBV4-1 TGCGCCAGCAGCCTACTGGCTAAAAGTTTGGGACCTCAGCCCCAGCATTTT CASSLLAKSLGPQPQHF
. once TRBJ2-3 TRBV28 TGTGCCAGCAGTTTACAAGACGTGGTGACAGATACGCAGTATTTT CASSLQDVVTDTQYF
. . TRBJ1-3 TRBV7-9 TGTGCCAGCAGCGCACTATTCAGCACCATATATTTT CASSALFSTIYF
TRBD2 . TRBJ2-3 TRBV13 TGTGCCAGCAGCTTAGGGGGACTAGCGACAGATACGCAGTATTTT CASSLGGLATDTQYF
. . TRBJ1-2 TRBV5-6 TGTGCCAGCAGCCCGAGGACGGTGGGTCCGTATGGCTACACCTTC CASSPRTVGPYGYTF
TRBD1 few TRBJ1-5 TRBV7-9 TGTGCCAGCAGCTCGGGACAGGAAGGTCAGCCCCAGCATTTT CASSSGQEGQPQHF
. . TRBJ2-3 TRBV2 TGTGCCAGCCTCCCCGGAGTAGAAAGGACAGATACGCAGTATTTT CASLPGVERTDTQYF
. . TRBJ2-5 TRBV4-1 TGCGCCAGCAGCCAAGAATATGCCTTAAGGGAGACCCAGTACTTC CASSQEYALRETQYF
. . TRBJ2-7 TRBV29-1 TGCAGCGTTAAAGGGGGGAACTCCTACGAGCAGTACTTC CSVKGGNSYEQYF
TRBD1 once TRBJ1-5 TRBV4-1 TGCGCCAGCAGCCGAGACACAGGGGGAAATCAGCCCCAGCATTTT CASSRDTGGNQPQHF
. . TRBJ2-1 TRBV25-1 TGTGCCAGCAGTGAACCATCGTGGCATGAGCAGTTCTTC CASSEPSWHEQFF
. . TRBJ2-5 TRBV11-2 TGTGCCAGCAGCCTGGGTGGCCAAGAGACCCAGTACTTC CASSLGGQETQYF
. . TRBJ2-1 TRBV6-1 TGTGCCAGCAGTGCTGCCGGAGCCCTCAGCTCCTACAATGAGCAGTTCTTC CASSAAGALSSYNEQFF
. . TRBJ2-2 TRBV5-1 TGCGCCAGCAGCTTGGCTGCCGGGGAGCTGTTTTTT CASSLAAGELFF
TRBD2 . TRBJ2-7 TRBV7-9 TGTGCCAGCTCTGGGGAGGGCGGAGCAAGCGAGCAGTACTTC CASSGEGGASEQYF
. . TRBJ1-4 TRBV11-2 TGTGCCAGCAGCTTATCAGCCTCGTATAATGAAAAACTGTTTTTT CASSLSASYNEKLFF
TRBD2 . TRBJ2-7 TRBV29-1 TGCAGCGTTCGCGGCGGACTAGCGGGAGGGAATCTCTACGAGCAGTACTTC CSVRGGLAGGNLYEQYF
TRBD2 . TRBJ2-1 TRBV7-2 TGTGCCAGCAGCTTAGAAAGGGGCGGGAGGCCGGGGTATGAGCAGTTCTTC CASSLERGGRPGYEQFF
. . TRBJ1-4 TRBV11-2 TGTGCCAGCAGCAGACGGGCCTCAGTGGGTGAAAAACTGTTTTTT CASSRRASVGEKLFF
. . TRBJ1-1 TRBV30 TGTGCCTGGAGTCTGGCCCCGGGCACTGAAGCTTTCTTT CAWSLAPGTEAFF
. once TRBJ1-4 TRBV9 TGTGCCAGCAGCGTACGTGGCGGATCTAATGAAAAACTGTTTTTT CASSVRGGSNEKLFF
. . TRBJ2-7 TRBV5-5 TGTGCCAGCAGCTTGGAAGGGTCCGGGTACGAGCAGTACTTC CASSLEGSGYEQYF
. once TRBJ2-2 TRBV9 TGTGCCAGCAGCCCCCTAGGGGAGCTGTTTTTT CASSPLGELFF
. . TRBJ2-7 TRBV7-9 TGTGCCAGCAGCCTGGAGAGCTCCTACGAGCAGTACTTC CASSLESSYEQYF
. . TRBJ2-7 TRBV19 TGTGCCAGTAGTCCCCCTCCGGGCGTGAGCTCCTACGAGCAGTACTTC CASSPPPGVSSYEQYF
. . TRBJ1-3 TRBV9 TGTGCCAGCAGCGTGGGTGGGACGGACACCATATATTTT CASSVGGTDTIYF
TRBD1 . TRBJ2-7 TRBV7-2 TGTGCCAGCAGCCCCAGAGGGGGCCCCCCCGAGCAGTACTTC CASSPRGGPPEQYF
TRBD1 . TRBJ2-7 TRBV5-1 TGCGCCAGCAGCTTGGCGGGGACAGGATCCTACGAGCAGTACTTC CASSLAGTGSYEQYF